This TCR beta chain is from a study of cytomegalovirus exposure and HLA in healthy donors. Concerning this clone: Its antigen is undetermined.

Study results and caveats: Reported findings show TCR beta sequences accurately forecast HLA-A and HLA-B alleles in most subjects. A later analysis revealed that TCR association rates differed between HLA loci, peaking at DRB1 and bottoming out at HLA-C.

The germline V gene encodes CDR1 LNHNV and CDR2 YYDKDF (reference sequence). This CDR3 has 16 residues. Deletions cut 5 bases from V and 0 bases from J, with 16 bases between. Both 60 Vbeta primers and 13 Jbeta primers went into the PCR. Generated by immunoSEQ multiplex PCR, the TCRdb table keeps only in-frame clones and is missing some. The data show 150,000 to 200,000 clones, around 80% seen once. V is TRBV15 and J is TRBJ1-1; maybe TRBD1 (6 bases). The sample comprised PBMCs. The sequence derives from a human donor in good health. The CDR3 region has the DNA TGTGCCACCAGCGGACAGACAGGACGCATGAACACTGAAGCTTTCTTT. As protein: CATSGQTGRMNTEAFF.